This T cell receptor beta chain was found in a study of PD-1 blockade in classical Hodgkin lymphoma. Brentuximab vedotin exposure varied among the patients, all of whom had relapsed after autologous stem cell transplantation. Measured with immunoSEQ multiplex PCR; TCRdb has only the in-frame clones, and not every one. The sample lists 11,000 to 15,000 clones; around 83% were seen once. V lost 5 bases and J lost 1, with 13 bases in between. CDR1 and CDR2 (germline): SGHRS, YFSETQ. The CDR3 has 14 amino acids. The receptor's source is a human donor with classical Hodgkin lymphoma. The sequenced sample was peripheral blood mononuclear cells (PBMCs), obtained at baseline. This chain links TRBV5-1 with TRBJ2-7; possible D gene TRBD2, 6 bases. CDR3 protein: CASRLGGGSYEQYF. The CDR3 DNA reads TGCGCCAGCAGACTCGGTGGAGGGTCCTACGAGCAGTACTTC.